This TCR beta chain comes out of a study of read filtering for tumor transcriptome and immune sequencing. Whole-study context: Among patients, 17 to 20 were male and around 14 female, aged roughly 45 to 85 (mean approximately 60).

CDR3 size: 12 residues. From germline, CDR1 is MDHEN and CDR2 SYDVKM. The germline V and J ends were trimmed by 7 bases and 4 bases, with 8 bases remaining between them. The library was built from approximately 400 ng RNA with molecular barcoded adaptors for alpha/delta and beta/gamma chains. TCRdb reanalysed the reads using MiXCR and keeps one entry per CDR3 protein. Altogether 75,000 to 95,000 distinct CDR3 sequences are present, 20% to 25% being singletons, with the ten largest covering 10% to 12%. The rearrangement links TRBV28 to TRBJ1-5; no clear D gene. The sequence derives from a donor over 35 with multiple myeloma. Sequencing was performed on a population of CD138-negative cells sorted from bone marrow. CDR3 nucleotides: TGTGCCAGCAAAGTTCTAAATCAGCCCCAGCATTTT. The encoded protein is CASKVLNQPQHF.